This TCR beta chain was found in a study of coeliac disease. Turning to the study itself: Disease groups: newly diagnosed active, refractory type I, gluten-free-diet controlled. The study's findings and limits: In active celiac disease, intraepithelial and lamina propria TRB and TRG repertoires were less clonal than controls. According to the authors, this method cannot detect gliadin-specific T cells in an unbiased way.

The repertoire was sequenced with immunoSEQ multiplex PCR; TCRdb's copy has only in-frame clones and lacks some. The sample includes roughly 4,700 clones, 69% of them seen just once. V lost 1 base, J lost 1 base, and 8 bases lay in between. CDR3 length: 14 amino acids. Per the germline V gene, CDR1 is SGHNT and CDR2 is YYREEE (reference sequence). Cells were frozen in aliquots of around 490,000, and one aliquot per fraction was sequenced. A few counts support this clone. Its antigen is unidentified. Sequencing input: lymphocytes from the gut lamina propria. The TCR sequence derives from a woman between 40 and 55 years old. V is TRBV5-4 and J is TRBJ1-1; D ambiguous. As DNA, the CDR3 is TGTGCCAGCAGCTTGTTACACACGAACACTGAAGCTTTCTTT. Encoded protein: CASSLLHTNTEAFF.